This note documents a single T cell receptor (beta chain) sequence. This sample was included in a study of blood T cell repertoires in COVID-19. Sequenced by immunoSEQ multiplex PCR; TCRdb stores in-frame clones only, minus some. The repertoire has roughly 300,000 clones, approximately 85% of them found once; the top ten carry around 1.5%. V was trimmed by 5 bases and J by 3 bases, leaving 22 bases between them. The CDR3 is made up of 17 amino acids. CDR1 and CDR2 from the germline V gene are KGHDR and SFDVKD. What was sequenced was peripheral blood. The TCR comes from a woman in her forties or fifties with acute or convalescent COVID-19. The chain is built from TRBV24-1 and TRBJ2-7; the D gene is possibly TRBD1 (6 bases). The CDR3 reads CATSGAGAVDYGYEQYF. CDR3 nucleotides: TGTGCCACCAGTGGGGCAGGGGCTGTGGATTATGGCTACGAGCAGTACTTC.